A single sample is the source of the 8 T cell receptor beta chains below, sequenced in a study of blood T cell repertoires in COVID-19. Only in-frame clones appear in the TCRdb table, and some are missing; sequencing was by immunoSEQ multiplex PCR. Found here are roughly 250,000 clones, roughly 90% of them singletons; the top ten hold roughly 12%. Sequencing input: peripheral blood. The receptors stem from a young woman with COVID-19, enrolled during active disease.

This rearrangement joins TRBV19 to TRBJ2-7; TRBD1 matches at 11 bases. The CDR3 sequence is 14 residues long. Germline-derived CDR1 and CDR2 are LNHDA and SQIVND (reference sequence). V shed 6 bases and J 6 bases; nucleotides not matched to a gene: 7. CDR3 sequence (DNA): TGTGCCAGTAGATCCCCGGGACAGGGGGGCGAGCAGTACTTC. Translated: CASRSPGQGGEQYF.

The chain joins TRBV1 to TRBJ1-1. TRBV1 corresponds to a pseudogene. CDR3 length: 16 residues. The CDR3 DNA follows: TGCACCAGCAGCCCGGGGGAACTCTCACGTTTCACTGAAGCTTTCTTT. This translates into CTSSPGELSRFTEAFF.

The rearrangement joins TRBV19 to TRBJ2-2, with TRBD2 identical over 8 bases. J lost 6 bases, V lost 5 bases, and 2 bases had no gene match. Germline V gives CDR1 LNHDA, CDR2 SQIVND (reference sequence). The CDR3 has 13 amino acids. The CDR3 protein is CASSSTSAGELFF. The CDR3 region has the DNA TGTGCCAGTAGTTCGACTAGCGCCGGGGAGCTGTTTTTT.

The chain carries TRBV5-1 and TRBJ2-3; D gene uncertain. V lost 0 bases and J lost 2, with 19 bases in between. CDR1 and CDR2 from the germline V gene are SGHRS and YFSETQ. The CDR3 length is 18 residues. The CDR3 DNA reads as TGCGCCAGCAGCTTGGCAGGCCTCCCTGAGCCTGCCACAGATACGCAGTATTTT. Protein: CASSLAGLPEPATDTQYF.

The rearrangement uses TRBV7-2 and TRBJ1-5, with D hard to call. Germline V gives CDR1 SGHTA, CDR2 FQGNSA. The CDR3 covers 14 residues. Deletions cut 2 bases from V and 4 bases from J, with 9 bases between. This CDR3 reads CASSLRAGNQPQHF. CDR3 sequence (DNA): TGTGCCAGCAGCTTACGGGCGGGTAATCAGCCCCAGCATTTT.

The V call is TRBV28, the J call TRBJ1-1; D unresolved. V lost 6 bases and J lost 11, with 19 bases in between. Germline V gives CDR1 MDHEN, CDR2 SYDVKM. The CDR3 runs to 13 residues. CDR3 residues: CASSSSAPPGAFF. CDR3 nucleotides: TGTGCCAGCAGCTCGTCAGCCCCCCCGGGGGCTTTCTTT.

DNA of the CDR3: TGCGCCAGCAACAACCTTAATTCACCCCTCCACTTT. Translated, it gives CASNNLNSPLHF. The chain is built from TRBV5-1 and TRBJ1-6; no firm D call. Germline assignment: CDR1 SGHRS and CDR2 YFSETQ. The germline V and J ends were trimmed by 6 bases and 6 bases, with 7 bases remaining between them. The CDR3 totals 12 residues.

J is TRBJ1-2 and V is TRBV7-9, with D hard to call. This CDR3 has 16 amino acids. Germline CDR1 reads SEHNR; CDR2 reads FQNEAQ (reference sequence). Trimming cost V 1 base and J 8 bases, with 20 bases left between them. This CDR3 is CASSLEVVRKAGGYTF. For the CDR3, the DNA is TGTGCCAGCAGCTTAGAGGTGGTGCGGAAAGCTGGGGGCTACACCTTC.